These 4 T cell receptor beta chains share one sample of origin, sequenced in a study of T cell changes during pregnancy in multiple sclerosis. Using immunoSEQ multiplex PCR, the repertoire was profiled, and TCRdb retains in-frame clones only, with some absent. The sample includes more than 35,000 clones, about nine tenths of them seen just once. The sequencing here drew on CD4+ T cells from peripheral blood mononuclear cells, taken in the first trimester of pregnancy. The source of these receptors is a female donor in good health, enrolled as a control in a pregnancy study.

This rearrangement joins TRBV5-3 to TRBJ2-2; TRBD1 might be the D (6 bases). TRBV5-3 is an ORF, with its function uncertain. The CDR3 runs to 16 residues. V was trimmed by 3 bases and J by 4 bases, leaving 16 bases between them. CDR3 DNA sequence: TGTGCCAGAAGCTCTGTGGGGGCCCCGGGCACCGGGGAGCTGTTTTTT. Its protein product is CARSSVGAPGTGELFF.

Only one count was recorded for this clone. The V gene is TRBV7-2, the J gene TRBJ2-1, with a possible D match to TRBD2 (6 bases). Germline V gives CDR1 SGHTA, CDR2 FQGNSA. The germline V and J ends were trimmed by 5 bases and 7 bases, with 15 bases remaining between them. The CDR3 length is 14 residues. In nucleotides, the CDR3 is TGTGCCAGCAGCCCGACCCGGGGGAAGAATGAGCAGTTCTTC. Translating gives CASSPTRGKNEQFF.

This clone showed up just once. The genes are TRBV19 and TRBJ1-1, with D unresolved. The V end lost 3 bases, the J end lost 0 bases, and 14 bases lay between the germline ends. Per germline, CDR1 LNHDA and CDR2 SQIVND (reference sequence). CDR3 length: 16 amino acids. In nucleotides, the CDR3 is TGTGCCAGTAGTATGTTTGCAGCTAGCTTGAACACTGAAGCTTTCTTT. It is translated as CASSMFAASLNTEAFF.

The V call is TRBV5-4, the J call TRBJ1-6; 10 bases fit TRBD1. The CDR3 totals 18 residues. V shed 0 bases and J 8 bases; nucleotides not matched to a gene: 11. Germline V gives CDR1 SGHNT, CDR2 YYREEE (reference sequence). Here the CDR3 DNA reads TGTGCCAGCAGCTTGGGGGGCCCCTCGGGACAGGGGTATTCACCCCTCCACTTT. This sequence encodes CASSLGGPSGQGYSPLHF. Full variable domain (rest looked up from reference TRBV5-4 and TRBJ1-6): ETGVTQSPTHLIKTRGQQVTLRCSSQSGHNTVSWYQQALGQGPQFIFQYYREEENGRGNFPPRFSGLQFPNYSSELNVNALELDDSALYLCASSLGGPSGQGYSPLHFGNGTRLTVT.